These 5 T cell receptor beta chains were all obtained from the same sample, sequenced in a study of CDR3 diversity in severe acne. MiXCR, applied by TCRdb to the PCR reads, yields one record per CDR3 protein. The table includes 84,000 or so distinct CDR3 sequences, 45% to 50% detected once. The sequenced sample consisted of blood. Receptors originate from a male donor in good health, serving as a control.

This chain uses TRBV7-2 with TRBJ2-1, with TRBD1 matching over 8 bases. V trimming: 4 bases; J trimming: 3 bases; junction bases outside the gene matches: 5. CDR1 is SGHTA and CDR2 is FQGNSA in the germline V gene. The CDR3 sequence is 15 residues long. CDR3 nucleotide sequence: TGTGCCAGCAGCTGGACAGGGTCTTACTACAATGAGCAGTTCTTC. Translating gives CASSWTGSYYNEQFF.

This clonotype was seen a few times. The CDR3 loop is CASSLDGGALYEQYF. The CDR3 DNA is TGCGCCAGCAGCTTGGATGGCGGGGCCCTCTACGAGCAGTACTTC. V usage is TRBV5-1 and J usage is TRBJ2-7, with D maybe TRBD2 (6 bases). V lost 0 bases, J lost 3 bases, and 13 bases lay in between. The CDR3 is made up of 15 amino acids. CDR1 and CDR2 (germline): SGHRS, YFSETQ. Complete variable domain (other parts from reference TRBV5-1 and TRBJ2-7): KAGVTQTPRYLIKTRGQQVTLSCSPISGHRSVSWYQQTPGQGLQFLFEYFSETQRNKGNFPGRFSGRQFSNSRSEMNVSTLELGDSALYLCASSLDGGALYEQYFGPGTRLTVT.

Relative to its sample, this clonotype is medium-sized. The CDR3 DNA reads as TGCAGTGCTAGAGGGGCCCCTAGAGGCCTCACGCTAGAGACCCAGTACTTC. Its protein product is CSARGAPRGLTLETQYF. This chain joins TRBV20-1 and TRBJ2-5, with D hard to call. V lost 1 base to trimming and J lost 4 bases, with 22 bases between them. There are 17 residues in the CDR3. Germline V gene data show CDR1 as DFQATT and CDR2 as SNEGSKA (reference sequence).

This clonotype was counted only a few times. The DNA of the CDR3 is TGCGCCAGCAGCCTGGAGGGTAGCTATGGCTACACCTTC. Its translation: CASSLEGSYGYTF. The rearrangement joins TRBV5-1 to TRBJ1-2; D unclear. CDR1 SGHRS and CDR2 YFSETQ come from the germline V gene. CDR3 length equals 13 residues. The ends were cut back, 4 bases at V and 4 bases at J, with 11 bases in the middle.

This chain links TRBV25-1 with TRBJ2-7, with 9 nucleotides matching TRBD1. This CDR3 is built from 15 residues. V lost 8 bases, J lost 3 bases, and 11 bases stayed unmatched. Germline V gene lookup returns CDR1 MGHDK and CDR2 SYGVNS. The CDR3 spells CASGFKGQGHYEQYF. The CDR3 nucleotides read TGTGCCAGCGGATTCAAGGGACAGGGCCACTACGAGCAGTACTTC.